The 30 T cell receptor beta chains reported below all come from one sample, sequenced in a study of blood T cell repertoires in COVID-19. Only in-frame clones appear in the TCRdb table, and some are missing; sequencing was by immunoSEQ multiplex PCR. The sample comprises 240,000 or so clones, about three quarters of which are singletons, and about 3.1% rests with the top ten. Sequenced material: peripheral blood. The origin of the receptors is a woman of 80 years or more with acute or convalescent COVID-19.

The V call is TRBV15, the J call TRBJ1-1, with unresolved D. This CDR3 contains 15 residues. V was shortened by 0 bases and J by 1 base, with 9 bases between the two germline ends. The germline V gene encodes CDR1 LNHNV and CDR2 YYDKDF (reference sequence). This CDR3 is CATSRDTAANTEAFF. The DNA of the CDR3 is TGTGCCACCAGCAGAGATACGGCGGCGAACACTGAAGCTTTCTTT.

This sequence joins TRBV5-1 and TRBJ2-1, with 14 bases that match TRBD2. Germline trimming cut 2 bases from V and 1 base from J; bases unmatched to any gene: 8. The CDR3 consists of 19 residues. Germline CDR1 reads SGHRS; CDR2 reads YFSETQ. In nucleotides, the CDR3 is TGCGCCAGCAGCTTTAAGACTAGCGGGAGGGCCTTATCCTACAATGAGCAGTTCTTC. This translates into CASSFKTSGRALSYNEQFF. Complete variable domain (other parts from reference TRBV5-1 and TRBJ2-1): KAGVTQTPRYLIKTRGQQVTLSCSPISGHRSVSWYQQTPGQGLQFLFEYFSETQRNKGNFPGRFSGRQFSNSRSEMNVSTLELGDSALYLCASSFKTSGRALSYNEQFFGPGTRLTVL.

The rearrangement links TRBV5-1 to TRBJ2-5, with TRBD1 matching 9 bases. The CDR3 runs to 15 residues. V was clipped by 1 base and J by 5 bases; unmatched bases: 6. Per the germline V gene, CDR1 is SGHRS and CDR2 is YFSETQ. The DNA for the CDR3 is TGCGCCAGCAGCTTGACGGGACAGGGAAGGGAGACCCAGTACTTC. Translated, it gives CASSLTGQGRETQYF.

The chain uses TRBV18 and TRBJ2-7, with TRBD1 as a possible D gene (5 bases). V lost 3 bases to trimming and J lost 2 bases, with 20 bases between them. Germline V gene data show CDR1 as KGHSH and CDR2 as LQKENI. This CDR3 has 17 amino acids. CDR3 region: CASSPFAATGEPYEQYF. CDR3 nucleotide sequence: TGTGCCAGCTCACCTTTCGCCGCCACAGGCGAGCCCTACGAGCAGTACTTC.

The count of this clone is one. The CDR3 protein is CASSLSSTETQYF. CDR3 nucleotide sequence: TGTGCCAGCTCACTGAGTAGCACGGAGACCCAGTACTTC. This chain links TRBV18 with TRBJ2-5; no clear D. There are 13 residues in the CDR3. Germline V lookup: CDR1 KGHSH, CDR2 LQKENI. Trimming shortened V by 4 bases and J by 5 bases, and 11 bases separated the two germline ends.

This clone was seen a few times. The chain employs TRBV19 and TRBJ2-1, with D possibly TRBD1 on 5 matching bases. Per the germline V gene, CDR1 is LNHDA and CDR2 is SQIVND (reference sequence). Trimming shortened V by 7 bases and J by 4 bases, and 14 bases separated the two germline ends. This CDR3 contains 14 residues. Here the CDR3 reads CASTPGFSYNEQFF. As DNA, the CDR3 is TGTGCCAGTACCCCAGGGTTCTCATACAATGAGCAGTTCTTC.

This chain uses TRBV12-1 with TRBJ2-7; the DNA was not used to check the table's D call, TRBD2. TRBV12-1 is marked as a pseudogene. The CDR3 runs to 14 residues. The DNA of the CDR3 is TGTGCCAGCGGGCTAGCGGGGGGGAGGTACGAGCAGTACTTC. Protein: CASGLAGGRYEQYF.

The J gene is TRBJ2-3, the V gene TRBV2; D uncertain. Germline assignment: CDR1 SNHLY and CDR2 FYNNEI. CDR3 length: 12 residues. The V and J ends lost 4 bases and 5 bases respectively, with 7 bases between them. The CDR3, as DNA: TGTGCCAGCAGTGCAGGTCTAGATACGCAGTATTTT. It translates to CASSAGLDTQYF.

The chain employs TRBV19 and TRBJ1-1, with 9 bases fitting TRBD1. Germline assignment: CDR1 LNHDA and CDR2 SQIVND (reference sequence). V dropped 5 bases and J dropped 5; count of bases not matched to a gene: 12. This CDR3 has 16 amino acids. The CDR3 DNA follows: TGTGCCAGTAGTGCCGCCGGGACAGGGATGTTAACTGAAGCTTTCTTT. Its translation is CASSAAGTGMLTEAFF.

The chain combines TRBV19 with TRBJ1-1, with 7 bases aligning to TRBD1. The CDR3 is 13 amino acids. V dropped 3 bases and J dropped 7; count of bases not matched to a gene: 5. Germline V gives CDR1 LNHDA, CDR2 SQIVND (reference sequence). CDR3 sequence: CASSIYRGDEAFF. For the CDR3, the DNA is TGTGCCAGTAGTATCTACAGGGGAGATGAAGCTTTCTTT.

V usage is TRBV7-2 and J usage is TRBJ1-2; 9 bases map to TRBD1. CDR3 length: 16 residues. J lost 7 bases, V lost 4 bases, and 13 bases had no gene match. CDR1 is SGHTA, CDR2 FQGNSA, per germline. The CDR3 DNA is TGTGCCAGCAGCTACCTACCCGGGACAGGGAGGGGTGGCTACACCTTC. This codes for CASSYLPGTGRGGYTF.

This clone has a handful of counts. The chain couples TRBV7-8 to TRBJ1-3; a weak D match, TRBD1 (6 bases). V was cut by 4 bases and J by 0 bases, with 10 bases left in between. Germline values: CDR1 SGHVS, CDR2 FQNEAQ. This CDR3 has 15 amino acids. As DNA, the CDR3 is TGTGCCAGCAGCTCTTACAGGGACTCTGGAAACACCATATATTTT. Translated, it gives CASSSYRDSGNTIYF.

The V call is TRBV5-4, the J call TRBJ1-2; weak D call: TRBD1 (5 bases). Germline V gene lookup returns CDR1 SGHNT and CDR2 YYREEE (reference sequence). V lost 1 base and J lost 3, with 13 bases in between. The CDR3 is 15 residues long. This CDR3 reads CASSLQGSRDYGYTF. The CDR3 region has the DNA TGTGCCAGCAGCTTGCAGGGTAGTCGGGACTATGGCTACACCTTC.

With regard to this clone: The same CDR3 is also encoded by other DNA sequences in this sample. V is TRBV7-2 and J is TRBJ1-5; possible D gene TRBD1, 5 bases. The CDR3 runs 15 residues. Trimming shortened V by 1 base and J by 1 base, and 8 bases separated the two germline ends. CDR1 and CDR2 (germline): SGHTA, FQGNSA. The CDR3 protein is CASSLEPGSNQPQHF. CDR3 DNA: TGTGCCAGCAGCTTAGAACCAGGGAGCAATCAGCCCCAGCATTTT.

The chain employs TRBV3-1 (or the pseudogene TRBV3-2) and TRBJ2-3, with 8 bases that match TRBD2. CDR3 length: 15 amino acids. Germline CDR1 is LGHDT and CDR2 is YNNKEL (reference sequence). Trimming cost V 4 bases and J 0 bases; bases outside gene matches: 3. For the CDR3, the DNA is TGTGCCAGCAGCCCCCGGACTAGCAGCACAGATACGCAGTATTTT. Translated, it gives CASSPRTSSTDTQYF.

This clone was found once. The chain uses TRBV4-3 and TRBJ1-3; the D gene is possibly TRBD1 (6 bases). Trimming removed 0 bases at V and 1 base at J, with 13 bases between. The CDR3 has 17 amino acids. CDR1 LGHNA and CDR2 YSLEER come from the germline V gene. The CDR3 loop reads CASSQETPTGSGNTIYF. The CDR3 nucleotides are TGCGCCAGCAGCCAAGAGACCCCTACAGGGTCTGGAAACACCATATATTTT.

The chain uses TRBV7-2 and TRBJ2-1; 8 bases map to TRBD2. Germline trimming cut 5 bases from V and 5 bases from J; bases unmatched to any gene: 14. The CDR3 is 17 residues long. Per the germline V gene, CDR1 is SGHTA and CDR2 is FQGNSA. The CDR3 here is CASSLTGRAPGNNEQFF. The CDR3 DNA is TGTGCCAGCAGCCTCACCGGGAGGGCCCCCGGGAACAATGAGCAGTTCTTC.

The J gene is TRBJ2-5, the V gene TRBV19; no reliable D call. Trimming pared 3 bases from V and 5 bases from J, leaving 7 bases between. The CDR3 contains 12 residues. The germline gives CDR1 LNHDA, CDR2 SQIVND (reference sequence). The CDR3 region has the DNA TGTGCCAGTAGTATTAGCATGGAGACCCAGTACTTC. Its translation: CASSISMETQYF.

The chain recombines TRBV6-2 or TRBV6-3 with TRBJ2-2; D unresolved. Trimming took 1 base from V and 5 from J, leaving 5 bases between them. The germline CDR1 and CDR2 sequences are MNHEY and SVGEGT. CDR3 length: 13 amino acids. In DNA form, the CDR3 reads TGTGCCAGCAGTTACTGGCAAACCGGGGAGCTGTTTTTT. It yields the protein CASSYWQTGELFF.

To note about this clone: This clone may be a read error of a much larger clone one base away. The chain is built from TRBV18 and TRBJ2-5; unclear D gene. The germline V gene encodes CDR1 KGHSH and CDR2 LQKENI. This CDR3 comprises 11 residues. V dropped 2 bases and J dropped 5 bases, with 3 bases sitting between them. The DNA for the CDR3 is TGTGCCAGCTCACCAGCGGAGACCCAGTACTTC. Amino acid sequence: CASSPAETQYF.

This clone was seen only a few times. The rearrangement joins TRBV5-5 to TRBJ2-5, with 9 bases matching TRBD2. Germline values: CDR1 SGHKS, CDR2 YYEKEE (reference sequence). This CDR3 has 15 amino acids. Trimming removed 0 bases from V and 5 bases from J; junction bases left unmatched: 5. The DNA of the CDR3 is TGTGCCAGCAGCTTGGTAGCTAGCGGGATGGAGACCCAGTACTTC. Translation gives CASSLVASGMETQYF.

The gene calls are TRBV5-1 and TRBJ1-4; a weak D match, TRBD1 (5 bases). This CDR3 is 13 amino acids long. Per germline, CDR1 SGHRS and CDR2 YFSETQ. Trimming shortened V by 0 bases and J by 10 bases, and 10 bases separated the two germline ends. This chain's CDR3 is CASSLAQGRKLFF. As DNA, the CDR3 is TGCGCCAGCAGCTTGGCGCAGGGCAGAAAACTGTTTTTT.

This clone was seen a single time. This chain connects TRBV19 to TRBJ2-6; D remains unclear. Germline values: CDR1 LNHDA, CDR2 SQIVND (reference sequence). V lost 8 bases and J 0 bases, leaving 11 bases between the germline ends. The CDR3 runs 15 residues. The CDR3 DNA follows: TGTGCCAGTCTCCCCTATAGCTCTGGGGCCAACGTCCTGACTTTC. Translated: CASLPYSSGANVLTF.

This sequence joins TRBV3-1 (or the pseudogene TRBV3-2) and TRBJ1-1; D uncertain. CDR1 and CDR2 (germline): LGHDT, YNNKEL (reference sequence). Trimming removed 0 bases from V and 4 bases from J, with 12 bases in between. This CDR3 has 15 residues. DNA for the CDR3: TGTGCCAGCAGCCAAGATTGGGCGAGGGTCACTGAAGCTTTCTTT. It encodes CASSQDWARVTEAFF.

The CDR3 spells CASSLQTSGYEQYF. CDR3 bases: TGTGCCAGCAGCTTACAGACTAGCGGTTACGAGCAGTACTTC. The chain joins TRBV5-4 to TRBJ2-7; 9 positions agree with TRBD2. CDR3 length equals 14 residues. Germline CDR1 and CDR2: SGHNT and YYREEE (reference sequence). Trimming cost V 2 bases and J 4 bases; bases outside gene matches: 4.

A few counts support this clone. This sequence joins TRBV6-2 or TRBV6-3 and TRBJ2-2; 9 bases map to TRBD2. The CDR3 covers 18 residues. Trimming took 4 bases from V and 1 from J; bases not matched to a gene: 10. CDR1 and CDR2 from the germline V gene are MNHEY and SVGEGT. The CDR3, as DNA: TGTGCCAGCAGTTTCTCCCGTAGCGGGAGTTGGAACACCGGGGAGCTGTTTTTT. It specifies CASSFSRSGSWNTGELFF.

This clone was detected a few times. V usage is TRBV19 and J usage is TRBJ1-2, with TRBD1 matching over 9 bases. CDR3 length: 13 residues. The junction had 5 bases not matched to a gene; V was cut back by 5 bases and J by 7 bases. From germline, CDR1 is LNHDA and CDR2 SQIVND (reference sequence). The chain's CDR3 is CASSLQGAGGYTF. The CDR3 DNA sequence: TGTGCCAGTAGTCTACAGGGGGCCGGTGGCTACACCTTC. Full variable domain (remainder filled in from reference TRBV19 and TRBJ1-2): DGGITQSPKYLFRKEGQNVTLSCEQNLNHDAMYWYRQDPGQGLRLIYYSQIVNDFQKGDIAEGYSVSREKKESFPLTVTSAQKNPTAFYLCASSLQGAGGYTFGSGTRLTVV.

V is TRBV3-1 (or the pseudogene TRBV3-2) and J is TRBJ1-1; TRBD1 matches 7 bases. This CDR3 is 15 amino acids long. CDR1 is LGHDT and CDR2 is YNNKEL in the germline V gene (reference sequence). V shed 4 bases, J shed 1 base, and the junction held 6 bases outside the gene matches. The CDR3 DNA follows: TGTGCCAGCAGCCTAGAGACAGGGAAGAACACTGAAGCTTTCTTT. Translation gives CASSLETGKNTEAFF.

The CDR3 spells CASSPRLIAGGNEQFF. In DNA form, the CDR3 reads TGTGCCAGCAGCCCACGGTTGATAGCGGGGGGCAATGAGCAGTTCTTC. The V and J genes are TRBV9 and TRBJ2-1, with 10 bases lining up with TRBD2. Germline V CDR1 and CDR2: SGDLS, YYNGEE. The CDR3 has 16 residues. The ends lost 4 bases at V and 6 bases at J; junction bases unmatched: 10.

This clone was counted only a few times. CDR3 protein: CASSYRAGGNEKLFF. The CDR3 DNA reads TGTGCCAGCAGTTACAGGGCAGGGGGTAATGAAAAACTGTTTTTT. V is TRBV6-5 and J is TRBJ1-4; 7 bases agree with TRBD1. The CDR3 is 15 amino acids. The V gene's germline CDR1 is MNHEY and CDR2 SVGAGI. Trimming took 2 bases from V and 4 from J; bases not matched to a gene: 4.